The text below deals with one T cell receptor (beta chain). The antigen remains unidentified. The entry originates in a study of cytomegalovirus exposure and HLA in healthy donors. Study results and limitations: HLA allele associations emerged for around 15,000 TCR beta sequences in a later analysis, at 0.05 false discovery rate. Later analysis found that TCR beta chains associated with HLA were more clonally expanded than other, equally common chains.

With 60 Vbeta and 13 Jbeta primers, the PCR was carried out. Using immunoSEQ multiplex PCR, the repertoire was profiled, and TCRdb retains in-frame clones only, with some absent. The sample includes some 180,000 clones, around 75% of them seen just once. The CDR3 is made up of 14 amino acids. Trimming took 0 bases from V and 7 from J; bases not matched to a gene: 5. CDR1 is LNHNV and CDR2 is YYDKDF in the germline V gene (reference sequence). Input material: PBMCs. The chain is built from TRBV15 and TRBJ2-7, with 8 positions matching TRBD1. This TCR was sampled from a male donor in good health and CMV-seronegative. The CDR3: CATSRDTGGREQYF. CDR3 nucleotide sequence: TGTGCCACCAGCAGAGATACAGGGGGTCGTGAGCAGTACTTC.